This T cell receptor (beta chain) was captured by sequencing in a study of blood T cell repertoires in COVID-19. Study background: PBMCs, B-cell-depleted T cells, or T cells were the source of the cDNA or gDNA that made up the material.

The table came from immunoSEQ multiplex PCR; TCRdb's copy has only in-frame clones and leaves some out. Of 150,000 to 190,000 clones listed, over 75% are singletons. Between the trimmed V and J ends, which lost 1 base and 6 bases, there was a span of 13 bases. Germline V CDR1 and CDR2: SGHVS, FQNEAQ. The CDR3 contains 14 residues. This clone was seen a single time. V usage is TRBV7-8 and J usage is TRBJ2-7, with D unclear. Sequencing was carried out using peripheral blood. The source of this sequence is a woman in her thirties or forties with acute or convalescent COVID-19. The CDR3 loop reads CASSLDAELSEQYF. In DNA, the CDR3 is TGTGCCAGCAGCTTAGACGCAGAACTATCCGAGCAGTACTTC.